The clone carrying this T cell receptor (beta chain) turned up a few times. As yet, its antigen is unknown. The V and J ends lost 4 bases and 2 bases, in that order; junction bases with no gene match: 6. CDR1 SGHAT and CDR2 FQNNGV come from the germline V gene. The CDR3 sequence is 17 residues long. This entry comes from a study of CD8 T cells in ankylosing spondylitis. Findings of the study overall: Significant enrichment of disease-linked clones was reportedly seen in matched ankylosing spondylitis synovial fluid. It appeared that ankylosing spondylitis blood was characterized by a TCR beta motif of 8 or 9 highly homologous variants.

Each CDR3 protein is one row after TCRdb ran MiXCR on the 5' RACE reads. The sample lists fewer than 250,000 distinct CDR3 sequences; 32% were seen once. The receptor was isolated from a male donor with ankylosing spondylitis or in good health (not recorded which). Source material: blood, either unsorted or a sorted T cell fraction (not recorded which). The genes are TRBV11-2 and TRBJ2-5; 14 bases map to TRBD2. CDR3 DNA sequence: TGTGCCAGCAGCTCCGGGACTAGCGGGGGAACACAAGAGACCCAGTACTTC. As protein: CASSSGTSGGTQETQYF.